This T cell receptor (beta chain) emerged from a study of blood T cells in healthy people across ages. Study results and caveats: Measured against age, TCR beta diversity per million T cells decreased in a roughly linear manner.

This clonotype was counted a few times. Antigen specificity is unknown. Combining a sample-barcoded 5' primer with a J-beta primer mix, a second PCR ran for 7 to 11 cycles. One entry per CDR3 protein, called by TCRdb with MiXCR from the 5' RACE reads. This table has roughly 1,100,000 distinct CDR3 sequences, almost 25% appearing once. From germline, CDR1 is DFQATT and CDR2 SNEGSKA (reference sequence). CDR3 length: 11 residues. V lost 0 bases, J lost 3 bases, and 3 bases lay in between. The sample was also reused in another study, on T cells of mothers and their children.

The V call is TRBV20-1, the J call TRBJ2-7; D gene uncertain. The receptor was derived from a girl aged 2-10 years in good health. The sequencing sample was made of blood. CDR3: CSARDHYEQYF. As DNA, the CDR3 is TGCAGTGCTAGAGACCACTACGAGCAGTACTTC.